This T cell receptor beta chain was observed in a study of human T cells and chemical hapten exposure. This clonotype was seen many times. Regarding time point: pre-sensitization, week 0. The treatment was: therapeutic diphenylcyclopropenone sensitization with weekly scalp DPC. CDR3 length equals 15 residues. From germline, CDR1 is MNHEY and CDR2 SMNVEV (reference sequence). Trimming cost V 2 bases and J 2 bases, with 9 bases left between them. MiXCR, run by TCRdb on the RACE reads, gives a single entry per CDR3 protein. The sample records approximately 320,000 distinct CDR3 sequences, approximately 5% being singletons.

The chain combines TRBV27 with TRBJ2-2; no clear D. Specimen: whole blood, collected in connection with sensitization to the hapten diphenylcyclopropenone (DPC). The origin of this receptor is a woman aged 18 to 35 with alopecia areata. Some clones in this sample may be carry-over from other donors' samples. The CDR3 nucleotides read TGTGCCAGCAGTTTAGGGGTCGGAAACACCGGGGAGCTGTTTTTT. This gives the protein CASSLGVGNTGELFF.